The entry below describes one TCR beta chain. Its antigen remains unidentified. The sample belongs to a study of monozygotic twins with inflammatory bowel disease. General study points: Clonotype sharing was lower in IBD patients than healthy twins, most markedly with disease activity.

Each of TCRalpha and TCRbeta cDNA went through two nested PCRs, lasting approximately 16 and 9 cycles. No DNA is given; TCRdb re-called the 5' RACE reads and lists each CDR3 protein once. The sample holds under 130,000 distinct CDR3 sequences. The material sequenced was blood. The origin of this receptor is a human donor with ulcerative colitis or Crohn's disease, or a healthy co-twin of an affected twin (not recorded which).

The CDR3 spells CASSLVFSPNTEAFF. The chain employs TRBV5-1 and TRBJ1-1. CDR1 is SGHRS and CDR2 is YFSETQ in the germline V gene. CDR3 length: 15 amino acids.